This T cell receptor beta chain comes out of a study of shared clonotypes between healthy human individuals (dated by TCRdb to 2020 to 2022). With respect to the entire study: A few men and a couple of women, aged 18 to 49 years, made up the cohort. For each donor, CD4 naive and CD4 memory were each run on three plates, CD8 naive on two plates, and CD8 memory on one plate. Between about 0.8 and 8.9 billion PBMCs per donor were obtained by leukapheresis. To estimate repertoire size and how much clonotype sharing occurs between individuals, the study deeply sequenced the blood TCR repertoires of 5 or 6 healthy adults. Different laboratories and diverse techniques were used to prepare libraries and sequence TCR repertoires, to increase sequencing depth and limit assay-specific biases. Study-level results and caveats: Sampling was restricted to blood, and TCR repertoires in tissue are likely to differ from TCR repertoires in blood. The genetic and exposure-history diversity represented was limited by the small number of donors. Based on pairwise subsampling, the degree of clonotype sharing among donors was expected to be affected by sequencing depth. Incomplete sequencing was indicated by rarefaction of sorted-subset datasets, despite the large sequencing depth. Compared with non-shared clonotypes, the clonotypes found in all four sorted-subset donors had higher generation probabilities. Estimated clonotype richness was generally larger for naive than for memory subsets. Sharing across a handful of donors was observed for about 4.8% of naive CD4, 3% to 4% of naive CD8, roughly 2.4% of memory CD4, and around 0.42% of memory CD8 clonotypes.

A note on this clone: Its antigen remains undetermined. No base quality values were provided; no much bigger clone lies one nucleotide off.

TCR CDR3 regions were amplified from genomic DNA by multiplex PCR using the deep immunoSEQ assay. Extracted genomic DNA from each cell subset was distributed evenly across all wells of several immunoSEQ 96-well plates, and each plate was treated as a replicate. Each replicate PCR for sorted subsets received roughly 0.2 ug genomic DNA, equal to roughly 30,000 T cell genomes. Purified libraries were measured with a Qubit 3.0 fluorometer, size-checked on a Bioanalyzer 2100, and measured again with the KAPA Library Quantification kit. Every immunoSEQ 96-well plate was sequenced on a separate single-read 150-cycle Illumina NextSeq 550 flow cell. As for how the authors treated the data: Because only junctional sequences without quality scores were contained in the immunoSEQ output, filtering matching that applied to full-length reads could not be performed. Sequences were annotated with PyIR, a Python wrapper for IgBLAST v1.9, and V/J genes and CDR3 were assigned using IMGT germline references. Reads were filtered out if the reads had weak V/J assignments (E-value above 1e-6), no CDR3, stop codons, out-of-frame junctions, or ambiguous translated residues. A V3J clonotype was defined by an identical inferred V gene, J gene, and CDR3 amino acid sequence. Percentage overlap between repertoires was calculated by dividing the number of shared unique clonotypes by the size of the smaller repertoire. Richness of each repertoire was evaluated using RTK rarefaction, the Chao1 estimator, and Recon v2.1 estimates of unobserved clonotypes. Generation probabilities for all TCRbeta clonotypes obtained by the gDNA method from a few donors were computed using OLGA. As stored in TCRdb, this immuneACCESS dataset retains in-frame rearrangements with V and J assigned. A fraction of the clones does not appear; measured against another copy, unresolved V genes explain less than half of the discrepancy, and the remainder lacks a known reason. The DNA was the basis for D and trimming; V, J and clone size are from that table. Present in this sample are about 2.1 million clones, 93% of which were seen just once. Over 1.5% of the sample lies in the top ten.

For the CD8 naive samples, CD45RO-negative cells were positively selected for CCR7, yielding a CD45RA+CCR7+ population from which TemRA cells were excluded. Donors were healthy HIV-negative adults with no recently reported acute infections or vaccinations. All donors were Caucasian adults living in Nashville, Tennessee, USA. Blood was obtained by leukapheresis, after which PBMCs were separated by Ficoll-Histopaque density gradient centrifugation and cryopreserved in liquid nitrogen vapor phase. Analytical flow cytometry was used to check the purity and quantity of each magnetically sorted T cell population. Each sorted fraction had its genomic DNA isolated and then quantified by UV absorbance on a Nanodrop 2000c. The CDR3 measures 15 amino acids from cysteine to phenylalanine. Just CDR3 DNA is preserved here, 45 bases in frame from base 1. V is clipped by 6 bases and J by 0 bases, and the sequence between their germline boundaries is 14 bases long. CDR1 SGHAT and CDR2 FQDESV were looked up in the germline V gene (reference sequence).

This sequence originates from a man in his late teens or twenties in good health. Some clones in this sample may be carry-over from other donors' samples. The chain is made from TRBV11-1 and TRBJ1-2; TRBD1 is a possible D gene, resting on 5 matching bases. The sample was naive CD8+ T cells from PBMCs. According to the study, the label for this sample's cell subset or site signals: CD45RA+CCR7+. Here is the DNA: TGTGCCAGCAGGGTCGACAGTTCCCCTAACTATGGCTACACCTTC. Its product reads: CASRVDSSPNYGYTF.